This TCR beta chain was recorded in a study of T cell responses to AZD1222 COVID-19 vaccine. Turning to this clone: Its specificity is unknown.

Generated by immunoSEQ multiplex PCR, the TCRdb table keeps only in-frame clones and is missing some. The data show some 120,000 clones, 70% to 90% seen once. Overall study findings and caveats: The breadth and depth of Spike-specific TCRs increased once two AZD1222 doses had been given. Just a handful of AZD1222 recipients were seropositive at baseline. Donors, mostly white British, included more females; clonal diversity was possibly underestimated. Sampling that yielded the repertoires occurred only after the peak T cell response.

The CDR3 is made up of 16 amino acids. V lost 4 bases and J lost 4; bases outside the gene matches: 10. Germline V gives CDR1 SGHTA, CDR2 FQGTGA. The genes are TRBV7-3 and TRBJ2-1, with 7 bases matching TRBD2. Material: peripheral blood, obtained on day 0 of AZD1222 vaccination. The TCR was taken from an adult in good health. CDR3 nucleotide sequence: TGTGCCAGCAGCTCCCCCGGCACAGCGGGGTACAATGAGCAGTTCTTC. Its protein product is CASSSPGTAGYNEQFF.